The 26 T cell receptor beta chains listed next were all sequenced from one sample in a study of blood T cell repertoires in COVID-19. Repertoires were generated with immunoSEQ multiplex PCR, while TCRdb's copy carries only in-frame clones and drops some. Of more than 200,000 clones listed, around 80% were seen once; the top ten hold 4.2%. Sequenced material: peripheral blood. These receptors were taken from a man in his sixties with acute or convalescent COVID-19.

The chain is built from TRBV28 and TRBJ2-1; possible D gene TRBD1, 5 bases. V was cut by 2 bases and J by 5 bases, with 13 bases left in between. This CDR3 is built from 15 residues. Per the germline V gene, CDR1 is MDHEN and CDR2 is SYDVKM. CDR3 sequence reads: CASSLNGAGHNEQFF. CDR3 nucleotide sequence: TGTGCCAGCAGTTTAAATGGGGCCGGACACAATGAGCAGTTCTTC.

The chain uses TRBV28 and TRBJ2-2; 12 nucleotides match TRBD2. The germline CDR1 and CDR2 sequences are MDHEN and SYDVKM. The CDR3 loop spans 15 amino acids. Trimming took 5 bases from V and 4 from J; bases not matched to a gene: 2. The CDR3 protein is CASSRTSGTTGELFF. DNA of the CDR3: TGTGCCAGCAGTCGGACTAGCGGGACCACCGGGGAGCTGTTTTTT.

This clone is a singleton in its sample. The chain links TRBV27 to TRBJ2-3, with D possibly TRBD1 on 6 matching bases. The length of the CDR3 is 13 residues. The V gene's germline CDR1 is MNHEY and CDR2 SMNVEV (reference sequence). Trimming removed 6 bases at V and 1 base at J, with 8 bases between. The DNA for the CDR3 is TGTGCCAGCAGCAGGACAGGCACAGATACGCAGTATTTT. This gives the protein CASSRTGTDTQYF.

The chain combines TRBV29-1 with TRBJ2-4, with D tentatively TRBD2 (7 bases). The CDR3 totals 13 residues. Per germline, CDR1 SQVTM and CDR2 ANQGSEA. V dropped 7 bases and J dropped 3 bases, with 13 bases sitting between them. The CDR3 DNA follows: TGCAGCGCCCGAGGGGGGGGCAAAAACATTCAGTACTTC. As protein: CSARGGGKNIQYF.

The chain links TRBV5-1 to TRBJ2-1; tentative D call: TRBD2 (6 bases). This CDR3 contains 19 residues. The ends were cut back, 4 bases at V and 0 bases at J, with 23 bases in the middle. In germline, CDR1 is SGHRS, CDR2 YFSETQ. The CDR3 bases are TGCGCCAGCAGCGCAACGGGACTCCCCGCCCAGAGCTCCTACAATGAGCAGTTCTTC. Protein sequence: CASSATGLPAQSSYNEQFF.

This chain uses TRBV2 with TRBJ2-7, with 8 bases aligning to TRBD1. The CDR3 runs to 13 residues. V dropped 6 bases and J dropped 4; count of bases not matched to a gene: 5. Per the germline V gene, CDR1 is SNHLY and CDR2 is FYNNEI. The CDR3 is CASRDRVGYEQYF. The CDR3 region has the DNA TGTGCCAGCAGGGACAGGGTTGGGTACGAGCAGTACTTC.

The gene calls are TRBV24-1 and TRBJ2-3; TRBD2 matches 9 bases. Per germline, CDR1 KGHDR and CDR2 SFDVKD. The CDR3 spans 15 residues. Trimming removed 3 bases from V and 2 bases from J; junction bases left unmatched: 2. The CDR3 nucleotides are TGTGCCACCAGTGATAGCGGGGGGAACACAGATACGCAGTATTTT. It encodes CATSDSGGNTDTQYF.

This chain uses TRBV7-2 with TRBJ2-3, with 10 bases matching TRBD1. V shed 1 base, J shed 8 bases, and the junction held 9 bases outside the gene matches. The V gene's germline CDR1 is SGHTA and CDR2 FQGNSA. CDR3 length: 16 residues. CDR3 amino acids: CASSLGGQGDWGTQYF. DNA of the CDR3: TGTGCCAGCAGCTTAGGTGGACAGGGGGATTGGGGTACGCAGTATTTT.

The chain combines TRBV28 with TRBJ2-7; D possibly corresponds to TRBD1 (5 bases). The V end lost 7 bases, the J end lost 0 bases, and 16 bases lay between the germline ends. Looked up from germline, CDR1 is MDHEN and CDR2 is SYDVKM. The CDR3 loop spans 15 amino acids. The CDR3: CASTDGQLLSYEQYF. CDR3 DNA sequence: TGTGCCAGCACCGACGGACAACTCCTCTCCTACGAGCAGTACTTC.

The chain carries TRBV5-1 and TRBJ2-1; D remains unclear. Per the germline V gene, CDR1 is SGHRS and CDR2 is YFSETQ. CDR3 length equals 16 residues. V lost 0 bases to trimming and J lost 0 bases, with 10 bases between them. CDR3 protein: CASSLGEFSSYNEQFF. The CDR3 DNA is TGCGCCAGCAGCTTGGGAGAGTTTAGCTCCTACAATGAGCAGTTCTTC.

This clone was counted a single time. This rearrangement joins TRBV9 to TRBJ2-1, with 7 bases matching TRBD1. The CDR3 is made up of 15 amino acids. The germline V gene encodes CDR1 SGDLS and CDR2 YYNGEE. Trimming removed 3 bases from V and 6 bases from J; junction bases left unmatched: 9. This CDR3 reads CASSATGNMANEQFF. The CDR3 DNA reads TGTGCCAGCAGCGCGACAGGGAATATGGCCAATGAGCAGTTCTTC.

This clone was detected a few times. This chain connects TRBV7-2 to TRBJ1-6, with 8 bases fitting TRBD1. CDR3 length equals 18 residues. Germline CDR1 reads SGHTA; CDR2 reads FQGNSA. V was clipped by 2 bases and J by 6 bases; unmatched bases: 12. The CDR3 DNA follows: TGTGCCAGCAGCTTAAAGGCAGGGGGCGGGTATAGTAATTCACCCCTCCACTTT. It specifies CASSLKAGGGYSNSPLHF. The variable domain in full, with the rest retrieved from reference TRBV7-2 and TRBJ1-6, is GAGVSQSPSNKVTEKGKDVELRCDPISGHTALYWYRQSLGQGLEFLIYFQGNSAPDKSGLPSDRFSAERTGGSVSTLTIQRTQQEDSAVYLCASSLKAGGGYSNSPLHFGNGTRLTVT.

J is TRBJ1-2 and V is TRBV5-6; a possible D gene is TRBD1 (5 bases). Trimming stripped 3 bases from V and 1 base from J, with 16 bases between. The CDR3 runs to 16 residues. Germline CDR1 SGHDT, CDR2 YYEEEE. CDR3 bases: TGTGCCAGCAGCTCGGTCGGGGGGTCCCTTAACTATGGCTACACCTTC. This codes for CASSSVGGSLNYGYTF. The variable domain in full, with the rest retrieved from reference TRBV5-6 and TRBJ1-2, is DAGVTQSPTHLIKTRGQQVTLRCSPKSGHDTVSWYQQALGQGPQFIFQYYEEEERQRGNFPDRFSGHQFPNYSSELNVNALLLGDSALYLCASSSVGGSLNYGYTFGSGTRLTVV.

The V gene is TRBV7-9, the J gene TRBJ1-2; the match to TRBD1 covers 7 bases. J was trimmed by 1 base and V by 5 bases; bases with no gene match: 4. Germline values: CDR1 SEHNR, CDR2 FQNEAQ (reference sequence). This CDR3 is built from 14 residues. The CDR3 nucleotides read TGTGCCAGCAGCGCGGGACAGATTAACTATGGCTACACCTTC. Residues: CASSAGQINYGYTF.

The CDR3 coding sequence is TGTGCCAGCAGCCGGGGGGGCCGCTATGGCTACACCTTC. It is translated as CASSRGGRYGYTF. The genes are TRBV14 and TRBJ1-2; possibly TRBD1 for D (6 bases). CDR1 and CDR2 from the germline V gene are SGHDN and FVKESK. V dropped 4 bases and J dropped 4 bases, with 10 bases sitting between them. CDR3 length: 13 amino acids.

V gene TRBV27 combines with J gene TRBJ1-5; D is unresolved. V was cut by 0 bases and J by 0 bases, with 3 bases left in between. Per germline, CDR1 MNHEY and CDR2 SMNVEV (reference sequence). The CDR3 spans 14 residues. CDR3 DNA sequence: TGTGCCAGCAGTTTATCCATTAGCAATCAGCCCCAGCATTTT. As protein: CASSLSISNQPQHF.

V gene TRBV24-1 combines with J gene TRBJ2-3; 7 nucleotides agree with TRBD1. The CDR3 contains 15 residues. Germline loops: CDR1 KGHDR, CDR2 SFDVKD. With V trimmed by 3 bases and J by 4 bases, 6 bases remained unmatched. In nucleotides, the CDR3 is TGTGCCACCAGTGATCACCGGGACAGTTCAGATACGCAGTATTTT. It is translated as CATSDHRDSSDTQYF.

This chain uses TRBV3-1 (or the pseudogene TRBV3-2) with TRBJ2-7; possibly TRBD1 for D (6 bases). The CDR3 contains 14 residues. Between the trimmed V and J ends, which lost 4 bases and 6 bases, there was a span of 16 bases. Germline V CDR1 and CDR2: LGHDT, YNNKEL (reference sequence). In DNA form, the CDR3 reads TGTGCCAGCAGCCCCAACAGGGAAACCGGCGAGCAGTACTTC. Amino acid sequence: CASSPNRETGEQYF.

This clone appeared a few times. The chain is built from TRBV2 and TRBJ2-7; no definite D call. The CDR3 length is 11 residues. Trimming took off 5 bases at V and 0 bases at J, with 2 bases between the two ends. CDR1 and CDR2 (germline): SNHLY, FYNNEI. The CDR3 region is CASSYSYEQYF. CDR3 bases: TGTGCCAGCAGTTACTCCTACGAGCAGTACTTC.

J is TRBJ1-5 and V is TRBV4-2; perhaps TRBD1 as D (5 bases). Germline assignment: CDR1 LGHNA and CDR2 YNFKEQ. The length of the CDR3 is 15 residues. Trimming took 2 bases from V and 5 from J, leaving 13 bases between them. CDR3 sequence: CASSQTRGSYQPQHF. DNA of the CDR3: TGTGCCAGCAGCCAAACACGGGGGTCATATCAGCCCCAGCATTTT.

The genes are TRBV4-3 and TRBJ2-1; 8 bases line up with TRBD2. The CDR3 contains 14 residues. With 3 bases clipped from V and 8 bases from J, the junction kept 6 bases outside the gene matches. CDR1 is LGHNA and CDR2 is YSLEER in the germline V gene. For the CDR3, the DNA is TGCGCCAGCAGCCAGGTTAGCGGGATTTATGAGCAGTTCTTC. It specifies CASSQVSGIYEQFF.

The chain has TRBV5-1 and TRBJ2-2; 7 positions match TRBD1. The CDR3 runs to 17 residues. CDR1 SGHRS and CDR2 YFSETQ come from the germline V gene. V shed 1 base, J shed 6 bases, and the junction held 12 bases outside the gene matches. Here the CDR3 DNA reads TGCGCCAGCAGCTTGTTGAAGAGACAGGGAATCGCCGGGGAGCTGTTTTTT. Its translation: CASSLLKRQGIAGELFF.

This chain joins TRBV6-5 and TRBJ2-7; a possible D gene is TRBD2 (6 bases). CDR1 is MNHEY, CDR2 SVGAGI, per germline. Trimming shortened V by 1 base and J by 0 bases, and 10 bases separated the two germline ends. This CDR3 is built from 15 residues. The CDR3 nucleotides are TGTGCCAGCAGTTACTTCGCGGGGAGCTCCTACGAGCAGTACTTC. Amino acids: CASSYFAGSSYEQYF.

The chain uses TRBV2 and TRBJ1-2; D unclear. The CDR3 extends over 14 amino acids. Trimming left V 6 bases short and J 4 bases short, with 15 bases between. Per germline, CDR1 SNHLY and CDR2 FYNNEI. DNA for the CDR3: TGTGCCAGCAGCGTCGCGGGCGTCCGCTATGGCTACACCTTC. Its translation is CASSVAGVRYGYTF.

The chain recombines TRBV29-1 with TRBJ2-7; a weak D match, TRBD2 (6 bases). The V gene lost 0 bases and the J gene lost 6 bases, with 12 bases spanning the gap. The CDR3 is 13 amino acids. Looked up from germline, CDR1 is SQVTM and CDR2 is ANQGSEA. This CDR3 is CSVEDLQGGEQYF. CDR3 bases: TGCAGCGTTGAAGATCTCCAGGGAGGCGAGCAGTACTTC.

The chain employs TRBV15 and TRBJ2-7; TRBD2 might be the D (6 bases). The CDR3 runs 12 residues. In germline, CDR1 is LNHNV, CDR2 YYDKDF (reference sequence). Trimming left V 6 bases short and J 2 bases short, with 8 bases between. The CDR3 DNA is TGTGCCACCAGTCCGGGAGCCTACGAGCAGTACTTC. Protein sequence: CATSPGAYEQYF.